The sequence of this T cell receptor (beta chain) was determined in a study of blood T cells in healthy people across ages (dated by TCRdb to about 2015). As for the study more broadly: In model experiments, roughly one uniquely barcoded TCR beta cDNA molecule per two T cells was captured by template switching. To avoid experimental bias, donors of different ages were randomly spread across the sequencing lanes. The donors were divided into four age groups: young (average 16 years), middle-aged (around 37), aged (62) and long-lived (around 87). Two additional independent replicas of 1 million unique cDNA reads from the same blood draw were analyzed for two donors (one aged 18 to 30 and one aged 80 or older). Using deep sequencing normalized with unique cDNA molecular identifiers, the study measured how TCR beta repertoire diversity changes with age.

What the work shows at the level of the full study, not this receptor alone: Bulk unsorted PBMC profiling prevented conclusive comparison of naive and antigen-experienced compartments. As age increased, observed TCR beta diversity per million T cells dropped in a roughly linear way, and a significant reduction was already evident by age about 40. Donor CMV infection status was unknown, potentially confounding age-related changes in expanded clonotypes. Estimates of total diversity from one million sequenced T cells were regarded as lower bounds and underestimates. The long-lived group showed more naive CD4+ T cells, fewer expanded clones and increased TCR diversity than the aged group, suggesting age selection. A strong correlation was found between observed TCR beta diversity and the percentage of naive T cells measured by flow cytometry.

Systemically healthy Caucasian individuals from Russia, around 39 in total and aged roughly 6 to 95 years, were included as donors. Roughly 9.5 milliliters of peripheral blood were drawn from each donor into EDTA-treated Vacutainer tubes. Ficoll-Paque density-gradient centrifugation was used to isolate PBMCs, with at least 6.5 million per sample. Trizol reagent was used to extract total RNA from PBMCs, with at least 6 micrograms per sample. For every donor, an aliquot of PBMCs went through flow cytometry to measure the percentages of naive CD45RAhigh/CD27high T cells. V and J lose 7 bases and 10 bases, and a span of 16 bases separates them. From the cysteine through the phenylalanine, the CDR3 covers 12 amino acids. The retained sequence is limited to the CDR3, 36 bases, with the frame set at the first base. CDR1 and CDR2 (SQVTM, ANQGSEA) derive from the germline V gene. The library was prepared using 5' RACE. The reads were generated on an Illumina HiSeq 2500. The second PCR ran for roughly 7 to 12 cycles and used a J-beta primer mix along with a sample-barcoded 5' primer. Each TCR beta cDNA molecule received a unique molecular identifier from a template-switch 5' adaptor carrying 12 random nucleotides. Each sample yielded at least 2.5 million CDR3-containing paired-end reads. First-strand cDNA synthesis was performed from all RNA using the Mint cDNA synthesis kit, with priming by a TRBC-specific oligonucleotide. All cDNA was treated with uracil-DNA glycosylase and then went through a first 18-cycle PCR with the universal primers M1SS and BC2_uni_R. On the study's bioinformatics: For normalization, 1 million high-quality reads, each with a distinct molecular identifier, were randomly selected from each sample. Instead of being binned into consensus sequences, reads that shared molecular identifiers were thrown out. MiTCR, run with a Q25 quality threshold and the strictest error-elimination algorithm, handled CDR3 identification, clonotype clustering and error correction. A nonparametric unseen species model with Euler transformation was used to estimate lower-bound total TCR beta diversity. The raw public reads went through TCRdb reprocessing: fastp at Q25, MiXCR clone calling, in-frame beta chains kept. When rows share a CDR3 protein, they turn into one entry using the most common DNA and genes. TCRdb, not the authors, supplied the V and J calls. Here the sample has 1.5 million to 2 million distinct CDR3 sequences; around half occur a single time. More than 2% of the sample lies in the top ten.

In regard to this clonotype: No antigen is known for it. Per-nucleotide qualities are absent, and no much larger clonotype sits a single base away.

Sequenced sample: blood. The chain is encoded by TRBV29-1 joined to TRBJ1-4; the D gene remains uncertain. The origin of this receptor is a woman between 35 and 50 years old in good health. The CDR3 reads CSATRPDGKLFF. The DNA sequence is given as TGCAGCGCTACCCGACCTGATGGAAAACTGTTTTTT.